Below, 30 T cell receptor beta chains from the same sample are listed, as sequenced in a study of T cells in localized non-small cell lung cancer. Clones were sequenced by immunoSEQ multiplex PCR, and TCRdb holds only the in-frame ones, with some missing. The repertoire consists of about 3,000 clones, with 20% to 25% occurring once and the leading ten covering approximately 6.5%. The material was lung tumor tissue, obtained before any cancer treatment. The receptors here all came from a man aged 18 to 50 with stage II lung adenocarcinoma.

In this sample, this clone turned up a few times. V gene TRBV10-2 combines with J gene TRBJ2-7; 9 positions agree with TRBD1. The CDR3 sequence is 16 residues long. Germline CDR1 WSHSY, CDR2 SAAADI. After removal of 6 bases from V and 0 bases from J, the junction contained 9 bases not matched to a gene. In nucleotides, the CDR3 is TGCGCCAGCAGCTATAAAAGACAGGGGGGCTCCTACGAGCAGTACTTC. Encoded protein: CASSYKRQGGSYEQYF.

A few counts support this clone. The chain uses TRBV9 and TRBJ2-6; perhaps TRBD2 as D (5 bases). The V gene lost 4 bases and the J gene lost 0 bases, with 8 bases spanning the gap. This CDR3 spans 15 amino acids. The germline V gene encodes CDR1 SGDLS and CDR2 YYNGEE. The CDR3 reads CASSPRDSGANVLTF. CDR3 coding DNA: TGTGCCAGCAGCCCACGGGACTCTGGGGCCAACGTCCTGACTTTC.

This rearrangement joins TRBV19 to TRBJ2-2; D not certain. V dropped 7 bases and J dropped 0 bases, with 12 bases sitting between them. The CDR3 is 15 residues long. The germline V gene has CDR1 LNHDA and CDR2 SQIVND (reference sequence). The CDR3 protein is CASNPIGANTGELFF. The DNA of the CDR3 is TGTGCCAGTAATCCCATTGGAGCGAACACCGGGGAGCTGTTTTTT.

The chain joins TRBV12-2 to TRBJ1-6; the tabulated D call, TRBD1, remains unverified against the DNA. TRBV12-2 has pseudogene status. This CDR3 spans 14 amino acids. This chain's CDR3 is CAGSGTGNNSPLHF. CDR3 nucleotide sequence: TGTGCCGGATCCGGGACAGGGAACAATTCACCCCTCCACTTT.

The sample holds a few counts of this clone. V is TRBV30 and J is TRBJ2-3; the D gene is possibly TRBD2 (5 bases). This CDR3 region has 13 residues. CDR1 is GTSNPN, CDR2 SVGIG, per germline (reference sequence). Trimming took 0 bases from V and 6 from J, leaving 10 bases between them. As DNA, the CDR3 is TGTGCCTGGAGTGTACGGGAAGGGGATACGCAGTATTTT. Translation gives CAWSVREGDTQYF.

This clone has just a few counts. The V and J genes are TRBV15 and TRBJ2-7; TRBD1 or TRBD2 may be the D gene (6 bases each). The CDR3 extends over 17 amino acids. V dropped 0 bases and J dropped 4 bases, with 19 bases sitting between them. Germline values: CDR1 LNHNV, CDR2 YYDKDF (reference sequence). The CDR3 protein is CATSREKGGPVAYEQYF. The CDR3 DNA follows: TGTGCCACCAGCAGAGAGAAGGGGGGACCTGTGGCTTACGAGCAGTACTTC.

This clone has more than one count but fewer than ten. The chain recombines TRBV6-8 with TRBJ2-3; TRBD2 agrees at 9 bases. The ends lost 0 bases at V and 11 bases at J; junction bases unmatched: 0. The CDR3 runs 12 residues. In germline, CDR1 is MNHGY, CDR2 SAAAGT. CDR3 loop: CASSYSSGGQYF. The CDR3 coding sequence is TGTGCCAGCAGTTACTCTAGCGGGGGGCAGTATTTT.

The genes are TRBV6-8 and TRBJ1-6, with D possibly being TRBD1 (6 bases). This CDR3 contains 16 residues. Germline V gives CDR1 MNHGY, CDR2 SAAAGT. V lost 5 bases and J lost 5, with 16 bases in between. CDR3: CASSIQGSAHNSPLHF. Written as DNA, the CDR3 is TGTGCCAGCAGTATCCAGGGGTCCGCCCATAATTCACCCCTCCACTTT.

CDR3 bases: TGTGCCAGCAGCTTAGTTGATGGGGCCGGGACGCTTTACGAGCAGTACTTC. Translating it yields CASSLVDGAGTLYEQYF. The chain couples TRBV11-3 to TRBJ2-7; perhaps D is TRBD1 or TRBD2 (5 bases each). Germline CDR1 is SGHNT and CDR2 is YENEEA. Trimming took off 1 base at V and 4 bases at J, with 20 bases between the two ends. CDR3 size: 17 residues.

The chain couples TRBV28 to TRBJ1-5; perhaps TRBD1 as D (6 bases). V was pared by 4 bases and J by 4 bases, with 17 bases between. The germline V gene has CDR1 MDHEN and CDR2 SYDVKM. The CDR3 loop spans 16 amino acids. The DNA of the CDR3 is TGTGCCAGCAGTTCAAGGGGGGCAGGGGTTAATCAGCCCCAGCATTTT. Its protein is CASSSRGAGVNQPQHF.

This chain joins TRBV10-1 and TRBJ2-2; D not resolved. The CDR3 loop spans 17 amino acids. The V end lost 2 bases, the J end lost 0 bases, and 13 bases lay between the germline ends. Germline V gene lookup returns CDR1 WNHNN and CDR2 SYGVQD (reference sequence). The CDR3 DNA reads TGCGCCAGCAGTGAGACCGAGTCCATCCCGAACACCGGGGAGCTGTTTTTT. As protein: CASSETESIPNTGELFF.

This clone was counted between two and nine times. The V and J genes are TRBV6-8 and TRBJ2-3; 13 nucleotides align to TRBD2. Trimming took 6 bases from V and 4 from J; bases not matched to a gene: 4. CDR1 MNHGY and CDR2 SAAAGT come from the germline V gene. This CDR3 has 15 residues. The CDR3 loop is CASRTSGGTSDTQYF. As DNA, the CDR3 is TGTGCCAGCAGGACTAGCGGGGGGACGTCAGATACGCAGTATTTT.

This clone was detected a few times. V usage is TRBV30 and J usage is TRBJ2-1; 7 bases line up with TRBD1. Per the germline V gene, CDR1 is GTSNPN and CDR2 is SVGIG (reference sequence). The CDR3 loop spans 14 amino acids. The V segment lost 5 bases and the J segment 0 bases; nucleotides outside the gene matches: 4. CDR3 in amino acids: CAWEGQSSYNEQFF. The CDR3 bases are TGTGCCTGGGAGGGACAGAGCTCCTACAATGAGCAGTTCTTC.

The chain employs TRBV6-8 and TRBJ1-1; 9 nucleotides line up with TRBD1. Germline V gene lookup returns CDR1 MNHGY and CDR2 SAAAGT. J was trimmed by 0 bases and V by 6 bases; bases with no gene match: 14. The CDR3 runs to 18 residues. The CDR3 sequence is CASSSTGGVRFLNTEAFF. The CDR3 DNA follows: TGTGCCAGCAGCTCCACAGGGGGCGTAAGGTTTTTGAACACTGAAGCTTTCTTT.

This clone is termed medium-sized. The rearrangement joins TRBV11-3 to TRBJ2-2; 8 bases agree with TRBD1. In germline, CDR1 is SGHNT, CDR2 YENEEA. V gave up 3 bases and J gave up 6 bases; unmatched junction bases: 12. This CDR3 has 17 residues. CDR3 sequence reads: CASSFSSDRASAGELFF. DNA of the CDR3: TGTGCCAGCAGCTTTTCCTCGGACAGGGCATCTGCCGGGGAGCTGTTTTTT. Combining the CDR3 with reference TRBV11-3 and TRBJ2-2 gives the whole variable domain EAGVVQSPRYKIIEKKQPVAFWCNPISGHNTLYWYLQNLGQGPELLIRYENEEAVDDSQLPKDRFSAERLKGVDSTLKIQPAELGDSAVYLCASSFSSDRASAGELFFGEGSRLTVL.

This rearrangement joins TRBV30 to TRBJ2-1; D unclear. The V gene lost 1 base and the J gene lost 9 bases, with 13 bases spanning the gap. Germline assignment: CDR1 GTSNPN and CDR2 SVGIG (reference sequence). There are 13 residues in the CDR3. CDR3 sequence reads: CAWSAGASREQFF. CDR3 in DNA: TGTGCCTGGAGTGCCGGCGCTTCCCGTGAGCAGTTCTTC.

This clone was found a few times. This chain uses TRBV5-1 with TRBJ1-1, with 7 bases lining up with TRBD1. Germline V lookup: CDR1 SGHRS, CDR2 YFSETQ. The ends lost 4 bases at V and 4 bases at J; junction bases unmatched: 10. The CDR3 is 15 amino acids. The DNA of the CDR3 is TGCGCCAGCAGCCAAGACTACAGGGGTGCCACTGAAGCTTTCTTT. The encoded protein is CASSQDYRGATEAFF.

The chain links TRBV11-3 to TRBJ2-7; 8 bases map to TRBD2. V shed 3 bases and J 1 base; nucleotides not matched to a gene: 5. Per germline, CDR1 SGHNT and CDR2 YENEEA. CDR3 length: 15 residues. The CDR3 DNA reads as TGTGCCAGCAGCTTGGCGTCGGGGGGGTCCTACGAGCAGTACTTC. This codes for CASSLASGGSYEQYF.

This clone was seen more than once but under ten times. The V call is TRBV11-3, the J call TRBJ2-7; 8 nucleotides match TRBD1. V gave up 6 bases and J gave up 0 bases; unmatched junction bases: 10. This CDR3 comprises 16 residues. Germline V lookup: CDR1 SGHNT, CDR2 YENEEA. The CDR3 region has the DNA TGTGCCAGCAGTCCGATGGGGCAGGGGGCCTCCTACGAGCAGTACTTC. This encodes CASSPMGQGASYEQYF.

The rearrangement joins TRBV30 to TRBJ1-3; the match to TRBD1 covers 7 bases. V gave up 2 bases and J gave up 3 bases; unmatched junction bases: 10. Germline lookup yields CDR1 GTSNPN and CDR2 SVGIG (reference sequence). This CDR3 has 16 amino acids. The CDR3 sequence: CAWSPPGQNIGNTIYF. The CDR3 DNA is TGTGCCTGGAGTCCCCCGGGACAGAATATTGGAAACACCATATATTTT.

V usage is TRBV11-3 and J usage is TRBJ2-3; 9 bases are a match to TRBD2. CDR1 and CDR2 (germline): SGHNT, YENEEA. The CDR3 has 18 amino acids. Germline trimming cut 3 bases from V and 4 bases from J; bases unmatched to any gene: 14. This CDR3 is CASSLNVGGGAEADTQYF. CDR3 sequence (DNA): TGTGCCAGCAGCTTGAACGTTGGCGGGGGGGCCGAGGCAGATACGCAGTATTTT.

V and J are TRBV19 and TRBJ2-1, with TRBD1 identical over 7 bases. V shed 7 bases, J shed 6 bases, and the junction held 12 bases outside the gene matches. This CDR3 spans 15 amino acids. CDR1 is LNHDA and CDR2 is SQIVND in the germline V gene (reference sequence). CDR3 loop: CASKNRQGGSNEQFF. DNA of the CDR3: TGTGCCAGTAAGAACCGACAGGGCGGGTCCAATGAGCAGTTCTTC.

This clone was recorded a few times. The J gene is TRBJ1-6, the V gene TRBV9, with TRBD1 as a possible D gene (6 bases). The germline V and J ends were trimmed by 4 bases and 0 bases, with 17 bases remaining between them. The V gene's germline CDR1 is SGDLS and CDR2 YYNGEE. CDR3 size: 18 residues. In DNA form, the CDR3 reads TGTGCCAGCAGCTACCCAATGAAACAGGGCTCCTATAATTCACCCCTCCACTTT. Protein product: CASSYPMKQGSYNSPLHF.

This clone was counted only a few times. The chain recombines TRBV6-8 with TRBJ1-1; D not resolved. Germline assignment: CDR1 MNHGY and CDR2 SAAAGT. V was clipped by 4 bases and J by 6 bases, with 12 bases between them. CDR3 length: 13 amino acids. In nucleotides, the CDR3 is TGTGCCAGCAGTTCCCGCACCGGCGCTGAAGCTTTCTTT. Amino acid sequence: CASSSRTGAEAFF.

The CDR3 region is CASSWGLLRGVGGSSYEQYF. CDR3 nucleotides: TGCGCCAGCAGCTGGGGCCTCCTCCGCGGCGTGGGGGGCAGCTCCTACGAGCAGTACTTC. The V call is TRBV5-1, the J call TRBJ2-7; D may be TRBD1 or TRBD2 (6 bases each). V lost 3 bases and J lost 0, with 28 bases in between. Germline lookup yields CDR1 SGHRS and CDR2 YFSETQ. This CDR3 comprises 20 residues.

This clone was seen a few times. The rearrangement uses TRBV11-3 and TRBJ2-7; no clear D. The CDR3 contains 14 residues. The V gene's germline CDR1 is SGHNT and CDR2 YENEEA. Trimming took 3 bases from V and 3 from J, leaving 12 bases between them. CDR3: CASSLANTFYEQYF. The CDR3 bases are TGTGCCAGCAGCTTGGCGAATACTTTCTACGAGCAGTACTTC.

The CDR3 coding sequence is TGTGCCAGCAGCTCCGTTGCGCCCAAGGAGACCCAGTACTTC. This codes for CASSSVAPKETQYF. This chain joins TRBV11-3 and TRBJ2-5; D is uncertain. CDR1 SGHNT and CDR2 YENEEA come from the germline V gene. The CDR3 sequence is 14 residues long. Trimming pared 4 bases from V and 5 bases from J, leaving 14 bases between.

The chain joins TRBV19 to TRBJ1-1; D ambiguous. The CDR3 is 15 residues long. Trimming shortened V by 3 bases and J by 0 bases, and 11 bases separated the two germline ends. Germline V gene data show CDR1 as LNHDA and CDR2 as SQIVND (reference sequence). The CDR3 nucleotides are TGTGCCAGTAGTATCACAAGGACCTTGAACACTGAAGCTTTCTTT. Translation gives CASSITRTLNTEAFF.

The V call is TRBV6-8, the J call TRBJ2-5; D unresolved. CDR3 length: 12 amino acids. Deletions cut 6 bases from V and 7 bases from J, with 12 bases between. The germline gives CDR1 MNHGY, CDR2 SAAAGT. This CDR3 is CASSYEERTQYF. In DNA, the CDR3 is TGTGCCAGCAGCTACGAGGAGAGGACCCAGTACTTC.

This clone is medium-sized by share. The CDR3, as DNA: TGTGCCAGCAGCTTCGGGACAGGGACCTACGAGCAGTACTTC. This translates into CASSFGTGTYEQYF. The rearrangement links TRBV6-8 to TRBJ2-7, with 9 bases that match TRBD1. With 6 bases clipped from V and 2 bases from J, the junction kept 5 bases outside the gene matches. The CDR3 sequence is 14 residues long. Germline V gives CDR1 MNHGY, CDR2 SAAAGT.